This TCR beta chain originates from a study of T cells after yellow fever vaccination. The V gene's germline CDR1 is MNHEY and CDR2 SVGEGT. This CDR3 is built from 15 residues. Trimming cost V 0 bases and J 2 bases, with 5 bases left between them. With respect to this clonotype: As yet, its antigen is unknown.

Findings and limits, study-wide: Post-booster reappearance was seen for most primary-vaccination clones (about 96% CD4, around 88% CD8).

As TCR cDNA was made by 5'RACE template switching, a universal primer site and UMIs were added. TCRdb analysed the 5' RACE reads with MiXCR anew, one entry per CDR3 protein. Found here are just under 600,000 distinct CDR3 sequences, roughly 14% of them singletons; the top ten hold around an eighth. The source is a man aged 25-45 years who received the YFV17D yellow fever vaccine. The input for sequencing was PBMCs, taken on the day of the yellow fever booster vaccination. The genes are TRBV6-2 or TRBV6-3 and TRBJ2-6; D remains unclear. In nucleotides, the CDR3 is TGTGCCAGCAGTTACTCAGGGACTGGGGCCAACGTCCTGACTTTC. This translates into CASSYSGTGANVLTF.